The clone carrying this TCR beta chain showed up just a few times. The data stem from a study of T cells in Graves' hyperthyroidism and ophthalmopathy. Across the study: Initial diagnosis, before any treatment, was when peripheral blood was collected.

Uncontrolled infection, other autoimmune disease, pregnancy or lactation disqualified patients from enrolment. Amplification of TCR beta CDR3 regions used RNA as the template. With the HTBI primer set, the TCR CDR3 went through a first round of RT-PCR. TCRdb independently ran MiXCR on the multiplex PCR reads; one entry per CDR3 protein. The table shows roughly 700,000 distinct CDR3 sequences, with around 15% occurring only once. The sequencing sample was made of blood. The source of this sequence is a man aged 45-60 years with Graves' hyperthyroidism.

CDR3 amino acids: CASSPQRESFWDTQYF. The CDR3 nucleotides read TGTGCCAGCAGCCCCCAGCGGGAGAGCTTCTGGGATACGCAGTATTTT. The chain uses TRBV9 and TRBJ2-3; 8 positions agree with TRBD2. The junction had 13 bases not matched to a gene; V was cut back by 4 bases and J by 6 bases. Germline V gene data show CDR1 as SGDLS and CDR2 as YYNGEE. CDR3 length equals 16 residues.